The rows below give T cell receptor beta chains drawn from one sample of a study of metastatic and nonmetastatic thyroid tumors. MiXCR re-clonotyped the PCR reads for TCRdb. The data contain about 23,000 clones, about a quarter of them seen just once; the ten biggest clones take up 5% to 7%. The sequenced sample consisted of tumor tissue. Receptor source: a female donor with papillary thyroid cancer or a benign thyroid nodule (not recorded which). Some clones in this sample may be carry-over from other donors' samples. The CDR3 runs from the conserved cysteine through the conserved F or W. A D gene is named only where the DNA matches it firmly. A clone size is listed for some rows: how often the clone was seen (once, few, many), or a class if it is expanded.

CDR3: CASMTTGMGNSPLHF
DNA: TGTGCCAGCATGACGACAGGGATGGGGAATTCACCCCTCCACTTT
size: medium-sized
V: TRBV2
D: TRBD1
J: TRBJ1-6

CDR3: CASSSVVQVTDTQYF
DNA: TGTGCCAGCAGTTCCGTAGTACAGGTCACAGATACACAGTATTTT
size: NA
V: TRBV2
D: NA
J: TRBJ2-3

CDR3: CSADGTSGYEQYF
DNA: TGCAGTGCTGACGGGACTAGCGGCTACGAGCAGTACTTC
size: once
V: TRBV20-1
D: TRBD2
J: TRBJ2-7

CDR3: CASSVPMGSLANVLTF
DNA: TGTGCCAGCAGCGTACCTATGGGTTCTTTGGCCAACGTCCTGACTTTC
size: NA
V: TRBV9
D: NA
J: TRBJ2-6

CDR3: CSARDPGQGTDTEAFF
DNA: TGCAGTGCTAGAGATCCAGGACAGGGTACGGACACTGAAGCTTTCTTT
size: NA
V: TRBV20-1
D: TRBD1
J: TRBJ1-1

CDR3: CASKETWRSFF
DNA: TGTGCCAGCAAAGAGACATGGAGGTCTTTCTTT
size: few
V: TRBV6-1
D: NA
J: TRBJ1-1

CDR3: CASSASGDLYNEQFF
DNA: TGTGCCAGCAGTGCAAGCGGGGACCTCTACAATGAGCAGTTCTTC
size: many
V: TRBV6-4
D: TRBD2
J: TRBJ2-1

CDR3: CASSGAGQGNTWANVLTF
DNA: TGTGCCAGCAGTGGCGCGGGACAGGGTAACACTTGGGCCAACGTCCTGACTTTC
size: NA
V: TRBV2
D: TRBD1
J: TRBJ2-6

CDR3: CASSISGANVLTF
DNA: TGTGCCAGCAGTATCTCTGGGGCCAACGTCCTGACTTTC
size: many
V: TRBV12-3/TRBV12-4
D: NA
J: TRBJ2-6

CDR3: CASSTAETQYF
DNA: TGTGCCAGTAGTACTGCGGAGACCCAGTACTTC
size: few
V: TRBV19
D: NA
J: TRBJ2-5

CDR3: CASSYSISLPSGNTIYF
DNA: TGTGCCAGCAGTTACTCGATTTCATTGCCCTCTGGAAACACCATATATTTT
size: medium-sized
V: TRBV6-5
D: NA
J: TRBJ1-3

CDR3: CASSMRQGPNTEAFF
DNA: TGTGCCAGCAGCATGAGACAGGGTCCGAACACTGAAGCTTTCTTT
size: many
V: TRBV5-6
D: TRBD1
J: TRBJ1-1

CDR3: CASDPMKGEETKYF
DNA: TGTGCCAGCGACCCAATGAAAGGGGAAGAGACCAAGTACTTC
size: NA
V: TRBV6-1
D: NA
J: TRBJ2-5

CDR3: CASIVAGSTGETQYF
DNA: TGTGCCAGCATCGTAGCGGGGTCGACAGGAGAGACCCAGTACTTC
size: few
V: TRBV28
D: TRBD2
J: TRBJ2-5

CDR3: CASSPRTGGTYNEQFF
DNA: TGTGCCAGTAGCCCACGGACAGGGGGCACCTACAATGAGCAGTTCTTC
size: NA
V: TRBV19
D: TRBD1
J: TRBJ2-1

CDR3: CASSESVTASYAQYF
DNA: TGTGCCAGCAGTGAATCGGTGACAGCCTCCTACGCGCAGTACTTC
size: NA
V: TRBV2
D: NA
J: TRBJ2-7

CDR3: CASSGGGWRGAVKTQYF
DNA: TGCGCCAGCAGTGGGGGCGGGTGGCGGGGGGCCGTGAAGACCCAGTACTTC
size: many
V: TRBV10-1
D: TRBD2
J: TRBJ2-5

CDR3: CASSFPMEASPQETQYF
DNA: TGTGCCAGCAGTTTCCCCATGGAAGCTAGCCCGCAAGAGACCCAGTACTTC
size: few
V: TRBV12-3/TRBV12-4
D: NA
J: TRBJ2-5

CDR3: CASSTGTSGVEQYF
DNA: TGTGCCAGCAGCACCGGGACTAGCGGGGTCGAGCAGTACTTC
size: many
V: TRBV7-9
D: TRBD2
J: TRBJ2-7

CDR3: CASSFGGQPQHF
DNA: TGTGCCAGCAGTTTCGGAGGGCAGCCCCAGCATTTT
size: medium-sized
V: TRBV12-3/TRBV12-4
D: NA
J: TRBJ1-5

CDR3: CASSSVGHYYQYF
DNA: TGTGCCAGCAGCTCAGTAGGACACTACTATCAGTACTTC
size: NA
V: TRBV7-2
D: NA
J: TRBJ2-7